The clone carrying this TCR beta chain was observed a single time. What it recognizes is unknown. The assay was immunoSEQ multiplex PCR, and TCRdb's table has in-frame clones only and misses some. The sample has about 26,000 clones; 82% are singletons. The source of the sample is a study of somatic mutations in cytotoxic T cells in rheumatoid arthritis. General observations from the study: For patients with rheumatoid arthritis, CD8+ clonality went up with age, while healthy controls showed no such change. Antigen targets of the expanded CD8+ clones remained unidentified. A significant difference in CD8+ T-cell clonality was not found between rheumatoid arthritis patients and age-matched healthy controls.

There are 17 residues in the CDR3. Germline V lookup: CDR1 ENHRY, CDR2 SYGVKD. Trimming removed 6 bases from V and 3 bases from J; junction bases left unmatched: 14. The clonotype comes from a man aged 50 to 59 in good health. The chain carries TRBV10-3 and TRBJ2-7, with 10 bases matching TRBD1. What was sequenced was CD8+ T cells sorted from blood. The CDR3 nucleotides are TGTGCCATCAGCCCGACGTTAGGGGACAGGGGATTCTACGAGCAGTACTTC. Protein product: CAISPTLGDRGFYEQYF.